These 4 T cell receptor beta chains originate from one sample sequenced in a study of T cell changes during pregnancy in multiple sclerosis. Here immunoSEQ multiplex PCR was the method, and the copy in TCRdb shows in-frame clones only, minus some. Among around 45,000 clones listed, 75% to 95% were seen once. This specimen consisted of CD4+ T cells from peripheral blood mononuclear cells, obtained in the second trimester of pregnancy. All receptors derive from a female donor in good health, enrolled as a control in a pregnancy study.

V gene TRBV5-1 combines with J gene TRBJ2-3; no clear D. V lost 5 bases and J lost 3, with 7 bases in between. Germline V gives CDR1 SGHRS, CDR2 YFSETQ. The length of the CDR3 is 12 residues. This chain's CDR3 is CASRYSTDTQYF. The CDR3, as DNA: TGCGCCAGCAGATACAGTACAGATACGCAGTATTTT.

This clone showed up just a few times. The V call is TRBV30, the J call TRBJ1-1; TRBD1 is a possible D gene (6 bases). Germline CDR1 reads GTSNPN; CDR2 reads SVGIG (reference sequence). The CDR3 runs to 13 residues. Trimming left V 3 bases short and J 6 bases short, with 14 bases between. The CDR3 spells CAWRIKQGPEAFF. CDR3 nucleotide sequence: TGTGCCTGGAGAATTAAACAGGGACCTGAAGCTTTCTTT. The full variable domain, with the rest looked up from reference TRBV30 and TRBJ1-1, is SQTIHQWPATLVQPVGSPLSLECTVEGTSNPNLYWYRQAAGRGLQLLFYSVGIGQISSEVPQNLSASRPQDRQFILSSKKLLLSDSGFYLCAWRIKQGPEAFFGQGTRLTVV.

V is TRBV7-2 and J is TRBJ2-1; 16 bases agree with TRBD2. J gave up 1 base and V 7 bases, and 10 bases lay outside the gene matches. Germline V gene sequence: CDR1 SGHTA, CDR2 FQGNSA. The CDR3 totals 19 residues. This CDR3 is CASNQPGLAGGWSYNEQFF. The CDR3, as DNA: TGTGCCAGCAACCAACCGGGACTAGCGGGGGGGTGGTCCTACAATGAGCAGTTCTTC.

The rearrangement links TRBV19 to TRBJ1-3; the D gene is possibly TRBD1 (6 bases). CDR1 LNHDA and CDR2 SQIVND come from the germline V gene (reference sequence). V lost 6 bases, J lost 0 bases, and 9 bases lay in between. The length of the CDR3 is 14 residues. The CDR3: CASRTGYSGNTIYF. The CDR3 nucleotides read TGTGCCAGTAGGACAGGCTACTCTGGAAACACCATATATTTT.